This record concerns one T cell receptor beta chain sequence. Its antigen is unknown. The sample is drawn from a study of shared clonotypes between healthy human individuals. Study-level points and caveats: Genetic and exposure-history diversity was limited by the few donors. Generally, estimated richness proved larger in naive subsets than it did in memory subsets.

Each cell subset's genomic DNA was divided evenly among several immunoSEQ plates. Clones were sequenced by immunoSEQ multiplex PCR, and TCRdb holds only the in-frame ones, with some missing. The data contain 2.3 million or so clones, 85% to 95% of them singletons. The length of the CDR3 is 19 residues. Trimming cost V 7 bases and J 3 bases; bases outside gene matches: 12. Germline V gene data show CDR1 as SEHNR and CDR2 as FQNEAQ (reference sequence). The rearrangement uses TRBV7-9 and TRBJ2-2, with 15 bases identical to TRBD2. Material: naive CD4+ T cells from PBMCs. Subset reported: CD45RA+ positively selected. The clonotype comes from a man between 18 and 35 years old in good health. Some clones in this sample may be carry-over from other donors' samples. The CDR3: CASIFGLAGGPWDTGELFF. CDR3 bases: TGTGCCAGCATCTTTGGACTAGCGGGAGGGCCGTGGGACACCGGGGAGCTGTTTTTT.